The 13 T cell receptor beta chains below all came from one sample that was sequenced in a study of cytomegalovirus exposure and HLA in healthy donors. Primers for the PCR totalled 60 Vbeta and 13 Jbeta. Sequenced by immunoSEQ multiplex PCR; TCRdb stores in-frame clones only, minus some. The sample includes 130,000 to 150,000 clones. Source material: PBMCs. These receptors came from a man aged 35-49 years in good health and CMV-seronegative.

The rearrangement uses TRBV5-1 and TRBJ2-7; 13 nucleotides agree with TRBD2. Germline CDR1 reads SGHRS; CDR2 reads YFSETQ. This CDR3 spans 14 amino acids. V lost 4 bases, J lost 2 bases, and 0 bases stayed unmatched. The DNA for the CDR3 is TGCGCCAGCAGCGGGACTAGCGGGGCCTACGAGCAGTACTTC. Its protein is CASSGTSGAYEQYF.

J is TRBJ1-5 and V is TRBV4-2; the match to TRBD1 covers 8 bases. The CDR3 covers 15 residues. Germline assignment: CDR1 LGHNA and CDR2 YNFKEQ. Germline trimming cut 4 bases from V and 3 bases from J; bases unmatched to any gene: 5. The CDR3 nucleotides are TGTGCCAGCAGCCCCGTGGACAGGGACAATCAGCCCCAGCATTTT. It encodes CASSPVDRDNQPQHF.

The V and J genes are TRBV19 and TRBJ1-2; 9 bases are a match to TRBD1. Unmatched junction bases numbered 6, after V lost 2 bases and J lost 5 bases. Per the germline V gene, CDR1 is LNHDA and CDR2 is SQIVND (reference sequence). This CDR3 spans 15 amino acids. CDR3 bases: TGTGCCAGTAGTATATGGACAGGGGACTGGTATGGCTACACCTTC. Translated, it gives CASSIWTGDWYGYTF.

The CDR3: CASSLVTSGETQYF. CDR3 nucleotide sequence: TGTGCCAGCAGCTTAGTTACCTCAGGGGAGACCCAGTACTTC. The V call is TRBV7-9, the J call TRBJ2-5; TRBD1 might be the D (5 bases). V lost 1 base and J lost 5, with 11 bases in between. This CDR3 comprises 14 residues. The germline V gene has CDR1 SEHNR and CDR2 FQNEAQ (reference sequence).

The V call is TRBV29-1, the J call TRBJ1-2; the match to TRBD1 covers 9 bases. This CDR3 has 14 residues. The V gene end was trimmed by 3 bases and the J gene end by 5 bases; junction bases not matched to a gene: 7. CDR1 and CDR2 (germline): SQVTM, ANQGSEA. The CDR3 reads CSVDGTGRDYGYTF. Here the CDR3 DNA reads TGCAGCGTTGATGGGACAGGGCGTGATTATGGCTACACCTTC.

This sequence joins TRBV5-4 and TRBJ1-2; D unresolved. There are 14 residues in the CDR3. CDR1 SGHNT and CDR2 YYREEE come from the germline V gene (reference sequence). Trimming removed 5 bases at V and 8 bases at J, with 19 bases between. The DNA for the CDR3 is TGTGCCAGCAGGGGTTGGGGAGGGCCTCGGGGCTACACCTTC. Translation gives CASRGWGGPRGYTF.

As for this clone: A junction boundary mismatches the germline segment, possibly from a read error. The gene calls are TRBV10-3 and TRBJ2-7, with 9 bases lining up with TRBD1. The CDR3 spans 16 residues. Germline-derived CDR1 and CDR2 are ENHRY and SYGVKD. CDR3 amino acids: CAISKSDRGIPYEQYF. In DNA form, the CDR3 reads TGTGCCATCAGTAAGTCGGACAGGGGTATTCCCTACGAGCAGTACTTC.

The V gene is TRBV5-4, the J gene TRBJ1-1; 10 nucleotides line up with TRBD1. The CDR3 is 14 residues long. Germline lookup yields CDR1 SGHNT and CDR2 YYREEE (reference sequence). The V gene end was trimmed by 3 bases and the J gene end by 5 bases; junction bases not matched to a gene: 4. Here the CDR3 DNA reads TGTGCCAGCAGCTATGACAGGGGGCATACTGAAGCTTTCTTT. Protein sequence: CASSYDRGHTEAFF. The variable domain in full, completed from reference TRBV5-4 and TRBJ1-1, reads ETGVTQSPTHLIKTRGQQVTLRCSSQSGHNTVSWYQQALGQGPQFIFQYYREEENGRGNFPPRFSGLQFPNYSSELNVNALELDDSALYLCASSYDRGHTEAFFGQGTRLTVV.

The CDR3 DNA reads as TGCGCCAGCAGCTTACAGGGACAGGGGACCGAGACCCAGTACTTC. Translated, it gives CASSLQGQGTETQYF. The chain is built from TRBV5-1 and TRBJ2-5, with 10 bases lining up with TRBD1. Germline V gene data show CDR1 as SGHRS and CDR2 as YFSETQ. The CDR3 has 15 amino acids. The ends lost 2 bases at V and 5 bases at J; junction bases unmatched: 6.

V usage is TRBV4-3 and J usage is TRBJ1-2, with D unresolved. The CDR3 is 19 residues long. Germline lookup yields CDR1 LGHNA and CDR2 YSLEER. Deletions cut 1 base from V and 5 bases from J, with 26 bases between. CDR3 nucleotide sequence: TGCGCCAGCAGCCAAGGCTATCGGGTCACTTTGAACCCCTTATATGGCTACACCTTC. Its translation is CASSQGYRVTLNPLYGYTF.

The chain recombines TRBV19 with TRBJ1-5; the D is unclear. The V end lost 7 bases, the J end lost 0 bases, and 10 bases lay between the germline ends. The CDR3 runs to 14 residues. CDR1 and CDR2 (germline): LNHDA, SQIVND (reference sequence). This CDR3 reads CASKKTYSNQPQHF. CDR3 nucleotides: TGTGCCAGTAAGAAGACTTATAGCAATCAGCCCCAGCATTTT.

V gene TRBV11-2 combines with J gene TRBJ2-3; TRBD2 aligns across 8 bases. CDR1 is SGHAT, CDR2 FQNNGV, per germline. V gave up 5 bases and J gave up 2 bases; unmatched junction bases: 6. The CDR3 extends over 15 amino acids. CDR3 sequence reads: CASSRSGGPTDTQYF. The CDR3 nucleotides read TGTGCCAGCAGCCGGAGCGGGGGCCCCACAGATACGCAGTATTTT.

The rearrangement joins TRBV27 to TRBJ1-5, with 8 bases fitting TRBD1. The germline gives CDR1 MNHEY, CDR2 SMNVEV (reference sequence). V dropped 8 bases and J dropped 0; count of bases not matched to a gene: 12. The CDR3 is 17 residues long. This CDR3 reads CASGRGTGTYSNQPQHF. DNA of the CDR3: TGTGCCAGCGGGCGGGGGACAGGAACTTATAGCAATCAGCCCCAGCATTTT.